This T cell receptor (beta chain) emerged from a study of CD8+ T cells in alopecia areata. The sample holds one count of this clone. Its matching antigen is unknown. RNA extraction and reverse transcription yielded cDNA as sequencing template. The method was immunoSEQ multiplex PCR; TCRdb's version includes in-frame clones alone and lacks a portion of them. The table shows about 19,000 clones, with more than 50% occurring only once. Germline V lookup: CDR1 WNHNN, CDR2 SYGVQD (reference sequence). V was clipped by 5 bases and J by 5 bases, with 9 bases between them. The CDR3 length is 13 residues. Findings of the study overall: In patients, TCRs were shared less clearly than in mice, and HLA may possibly be involved. Normal skin's resident alphabeta T cells are sequenced alongside lesional scalp T cells. Alopecia totalis/universalis scalp especially showed more expanded CD8+ clones than normal scalp.

Peripheral blood samples and lesional scalp punch biopsies were obtained from alopecia areata patients. Sequenced material: skin, taken at week 0. This clonotype originated in a human donor with alopecia areata. The chain combines TRBV10-1 with TRBJ2-2; D unresolved. CDR3 nucleotides: TGCGCCAGCAGTATTACAAGAACCGGGGAGCTGTTTTTT. As protein: CASSITRTGELFF.